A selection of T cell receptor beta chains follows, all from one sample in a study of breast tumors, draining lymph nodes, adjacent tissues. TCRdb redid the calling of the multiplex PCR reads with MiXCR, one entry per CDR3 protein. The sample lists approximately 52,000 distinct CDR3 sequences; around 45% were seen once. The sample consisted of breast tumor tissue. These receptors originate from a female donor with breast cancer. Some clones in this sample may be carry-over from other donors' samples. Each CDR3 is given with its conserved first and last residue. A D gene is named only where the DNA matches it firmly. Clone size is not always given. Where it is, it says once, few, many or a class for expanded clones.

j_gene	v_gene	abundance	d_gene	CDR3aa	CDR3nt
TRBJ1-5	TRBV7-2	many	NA	CASSGRTELPQHF	TGTGCCAGCAGCGGACGAACAGAGCTGCCCCAGCATTTT
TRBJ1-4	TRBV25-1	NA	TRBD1	CASSVVGQGEEKLFF	TGTGCCAGCAGCGTTGTGGGACAGGGTGAAGAAAAACTGTTTTTT
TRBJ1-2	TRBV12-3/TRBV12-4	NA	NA	CASSPRDPGYGYTF	TGTGCCAGCAGTCCGCGGGATCCCGGGTATGGCTACACCTTC
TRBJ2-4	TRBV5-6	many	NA	CASSLARNIQYF	TGTGCCAGCAGCTTGGCAAGAAACATTCAGTACTTC
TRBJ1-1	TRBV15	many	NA	CATSRDVSFEAFF	TGTGCCACCAGCAGAGACGTGAGCTTTGAAGCTTTCTTT
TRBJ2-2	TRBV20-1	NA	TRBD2	CSARKELAGGTGELFF	TGCAGTGCTAGGAAAGAACTAGCGGGAGGGACCGGGGAGCTGTTTTTC
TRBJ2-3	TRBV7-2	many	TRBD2	CASSLVAGGTDTQYF	TGTGCCAGCAGCTTAGTTGCGGGAGGTACAGATACGCAGTATTTT
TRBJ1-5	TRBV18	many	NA	CASSRDGGNQPQHF	TGTGCCAGCTCACGGGACGGCGGCAATCAGCCCCAGCATTTT
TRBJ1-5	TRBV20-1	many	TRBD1	CSAAKPGQGGNQPQHF	TGCAGTGCGGCTAAACCGGGACAGGGGGGCAATCAGCCCCAGCATTTT
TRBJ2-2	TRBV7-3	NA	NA	CASSLTLGLPGTGQLFF	TGTGCCAGCAGCTTAACGTTGGGTCTCCCGGGCACCGGGCAGCTGTTTTTT
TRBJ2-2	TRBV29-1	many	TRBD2	CSVGRSGGLGELFF	TGCAGCGTGGGCCGGTCGGGGGGTCTGGGGGAGCTGTTTTTT
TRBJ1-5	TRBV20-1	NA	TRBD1	CSVASTGGSNQPQHF	TGCAGTGTCGCCTCGACAGGGGGTAGCAATCAGCCCCAGCATTTT
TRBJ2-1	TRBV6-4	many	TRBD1	CASSAGQGYNEQFF	TGTGCCAGCAGTGCGGGACAGGGTTACAATGAGCAGTTCTTC
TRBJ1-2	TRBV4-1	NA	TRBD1	CASSQEGQEKDYGYTF	TGCGCCAGCAGCCAAGAGGGACAGGAGAAGGACTATGGCTACACCTTC
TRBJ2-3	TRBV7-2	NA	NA	CASSLVGSYNEQYF	TGTGCCAGCAGCTTAGTGGGGTCCTACAATGAGCAGTATTTT
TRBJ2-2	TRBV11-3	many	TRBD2	CASSLAGGTGELFF	TGTGCCAGCAGCTTAGCGGGGGGCACCGGGGAGCTGTTTTTT
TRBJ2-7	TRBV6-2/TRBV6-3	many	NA	CASSYLGEYEQYF	TGTGCCAGCAGTTACTTAGGGGAATACGAGCAGTACTTC